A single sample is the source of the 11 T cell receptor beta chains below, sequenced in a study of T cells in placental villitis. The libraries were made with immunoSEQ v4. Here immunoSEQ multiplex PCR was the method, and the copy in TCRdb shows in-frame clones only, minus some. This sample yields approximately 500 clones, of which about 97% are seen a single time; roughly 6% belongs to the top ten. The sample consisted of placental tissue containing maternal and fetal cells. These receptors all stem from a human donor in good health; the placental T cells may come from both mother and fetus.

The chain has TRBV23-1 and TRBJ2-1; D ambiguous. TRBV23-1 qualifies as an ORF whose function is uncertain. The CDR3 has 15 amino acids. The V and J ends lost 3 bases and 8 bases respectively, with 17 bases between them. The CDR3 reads CASSHWASDRHEQFF. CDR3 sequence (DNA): TGCGCCAGCAGTCATTGGGCGAGCGATCGCCATGAGCAGTTCTTC.

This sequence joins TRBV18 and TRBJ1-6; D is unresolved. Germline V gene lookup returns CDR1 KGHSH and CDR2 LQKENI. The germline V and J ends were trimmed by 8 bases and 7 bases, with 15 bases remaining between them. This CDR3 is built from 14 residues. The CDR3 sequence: CASRQLTVNSPLHF. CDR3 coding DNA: TGTGCCAGCCGCCAATTGACGGTAAATTCACCCCTCCACTTT.

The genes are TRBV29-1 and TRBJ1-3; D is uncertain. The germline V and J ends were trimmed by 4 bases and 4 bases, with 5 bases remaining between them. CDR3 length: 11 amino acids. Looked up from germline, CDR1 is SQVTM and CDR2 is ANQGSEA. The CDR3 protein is CSVGMGNTIYF. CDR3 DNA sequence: TGCAGCGTTGGGATGGGAAACACCATATATTTT.

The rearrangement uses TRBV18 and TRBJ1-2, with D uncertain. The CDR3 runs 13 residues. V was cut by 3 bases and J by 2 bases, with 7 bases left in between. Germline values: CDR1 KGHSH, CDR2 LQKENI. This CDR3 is CASSPDGNYGYTF. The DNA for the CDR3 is TGTGCCAGCTCACCGGATGGAAACTATGGCTACACCTTC.

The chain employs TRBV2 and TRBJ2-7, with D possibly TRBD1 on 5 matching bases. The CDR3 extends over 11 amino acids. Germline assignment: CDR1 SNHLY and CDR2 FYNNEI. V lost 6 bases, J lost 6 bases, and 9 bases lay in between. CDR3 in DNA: TGTGCCAGCAGCAGGGTTTCCGAGCAGTACTTC. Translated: CASSRVSEQYF.

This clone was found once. CDR3: CASSNKEGSYEQYF. CDR3 DNA: TGTGCCAGCAGCAACAAGGAGGGCTCCTACGAGCAGTACTTC. This rearrangement joins TRBV21-1 to TRBJ2-7; TRBD2 is taken as the D call from the table, unchecked against the DNA. TRBV21-1 is a pseudogene. The CDR3 runs 14 residues.

CDR3 protein: CASSQDTGREQYF. The CDR3 DNA follows: TGCGCCAGCAGCCAGGACACAGGCCGCGAGCAGTACTTC. The rearrangement links TRBV4-3 to TRBJ2-7; TRBD1 is a possible D gene (5 bases). The CDR3 has 13 residues. V lost 3 bases to trimming and J lost 6 bases, with 12 bases between them. Germline V CDR1 and CDR2: LGHNA, YSLEER.

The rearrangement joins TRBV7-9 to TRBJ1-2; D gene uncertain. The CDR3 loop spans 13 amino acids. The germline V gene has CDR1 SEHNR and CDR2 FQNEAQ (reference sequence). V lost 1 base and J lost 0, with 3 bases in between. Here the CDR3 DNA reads TGTGCCAGCAGCTTAGACACTAACTATGGCTACACCTTC. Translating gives CASSLDTNYGYTF.

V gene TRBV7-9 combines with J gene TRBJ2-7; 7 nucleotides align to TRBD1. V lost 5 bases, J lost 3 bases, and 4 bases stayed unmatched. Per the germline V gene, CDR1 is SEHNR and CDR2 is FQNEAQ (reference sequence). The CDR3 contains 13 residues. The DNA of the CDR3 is TGTGCCAGCAGCCCAGCAGGGGGCTACGAGCAGTACGTC. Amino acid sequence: CASSPAGGYEQYV.

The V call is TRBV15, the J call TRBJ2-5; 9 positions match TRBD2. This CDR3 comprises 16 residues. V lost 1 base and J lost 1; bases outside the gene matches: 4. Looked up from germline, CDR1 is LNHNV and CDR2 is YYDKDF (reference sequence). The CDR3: CATSRVSGRSQETQYF. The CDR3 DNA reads TGTGCCACCAGCAGAGTTAGCGGGAGAAGCCAAGAGACCCAGTACTTC.

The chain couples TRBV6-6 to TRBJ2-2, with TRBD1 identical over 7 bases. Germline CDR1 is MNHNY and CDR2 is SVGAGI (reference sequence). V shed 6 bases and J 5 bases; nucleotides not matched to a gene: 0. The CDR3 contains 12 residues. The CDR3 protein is CASRQGTGELFF. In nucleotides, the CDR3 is TGTGCCAGCAGACAGGGGACCGGGGAGCTGTTTTTT.